This note documents a single TCR beta chain sequence. This record belongs to a study of T-cell memory formation after mild COVID-19. One entry per CDR3 protein results from TCRdb running MiXCR on the 5' RACE reads. Of about half a million distinct CDR3 sequences in the sample, around a sixth were seen once. From germline, CDR1 is KGHDR and CDR2 SFDVKD. The CDR3 length is 12 residues. V was shortened by 3 bases and J by 3 bases, with 3 bases between the two germline ends. Sequencing was done on a sample of PBMCs or a T cell subset sorted from them (not recorded which). This TCR was recovered from an adult woman who had mild COVID-19 (a few samples of this study predate the infection). Cell type and time point are not known. The chain recombines TRBV24-1 with TRBJ2-3; no clear D. For the CDR3, the DNA is TGTGCCACCAGTGATGCAACAGATACGCAGTATTTT. Amino acid sequence: CATSDATDTQYF.